This entry lists 2 T cell receptor beta chains sequenced from one sample in a study of OX40 agonist ivuxolimab in advanced cancers. Only in-frame clones appear in the TCRdb table, and some are missing; sequencing was by immunoSEQ multiplex PCR. The sample lists 68,000 or so clones; 91% were seen once. The specimen comprised CD4+ or CD8+ T cells sorted from blood, sampled in a trial of the OX40 agonist ivuxolimab. The origin of the receptors is an adult with an advanced solid tumor such as melanoma, head and neck, liver or kidney cancer.

This sequence joins TRBV11-2 and TRBJ2-7; D is uncertain. Deletions cut 1 base from V and 8 bases from J, with 9 bases between. Germline values: CDR1 SGHAT, CDR2 FQNNGV. The CDR3 covers 12 residues. DNA of the CDR3: TGTGCCAGCAGCTTAGCCCCCAGGCAGCAGTACTTC. This sequence encodes CASSLAPRQQYF.

The rearrangement uses TRBV4-1 and TRBJ1-4; 12 nucleotides align to TRBD1. V dropped 1 base and J dropped 0; count of bases not matched to a gene: 12. CDR1 is MGHRA and CDR2 is YSYEKL in the germline V gene. The CDR3 has 21 amino acids. The DNA of the CDR3 is TGCGCCAGCAGCCAAGGAAACCCGGGACAGGGGGCGAGGGCAACTAATGAAAAACTGTTTTTT. This translates into CASSQGNPGQGARATNEKLFF.